This entry describes one TCR beta chain. This CDR3 spans 16 amino acids. Germline lookup yields CDR1 SGHDN and CDR2 FVKESK. Between the trimmed V and J ends, which lost 0 bases and 0 bases, there was a span of 9 bases. Mismatch repair deficiency was confirmed in all patients, by PCR or immunohistochemistry. These data originate in a study of PD-1 blockade in mismatch repair-deficient tumors. TCRdb's copy holds only in-frame clones and misses some; the assay was immunoSEQ multiplex PCR. The sample holds 95,000 to 150,000 clones, around 86% seen once. This chain joins TRBV14 and TRBJ2-1; D is unresolved. The material was peripheral blood, obtained 44 weeks after starting pembrolizumab. This TCR was recovered from an adult with mismatch repair-deficient cancer. The chain's CDR3 is CASSQEPEYSYNEQFF. In nucleotides, the CDR3 is TGTGCCAGCAGCCAAGAGCCAGAATACTCCTACAATGAGCAGTTCTTC.